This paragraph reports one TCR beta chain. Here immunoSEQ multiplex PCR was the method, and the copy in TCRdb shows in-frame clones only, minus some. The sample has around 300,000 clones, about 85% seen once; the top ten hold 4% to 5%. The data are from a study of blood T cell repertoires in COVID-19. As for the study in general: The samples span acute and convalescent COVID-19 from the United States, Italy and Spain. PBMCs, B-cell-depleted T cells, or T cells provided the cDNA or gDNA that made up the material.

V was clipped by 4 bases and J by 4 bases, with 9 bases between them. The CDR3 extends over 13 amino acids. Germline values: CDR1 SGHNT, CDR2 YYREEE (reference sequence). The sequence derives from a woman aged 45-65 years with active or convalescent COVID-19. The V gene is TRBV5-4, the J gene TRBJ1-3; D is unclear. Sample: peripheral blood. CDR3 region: CASSPDTGNTIYF. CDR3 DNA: TGTGCCAGCAGCCCTGACACAGGAAACACCATATATTTT. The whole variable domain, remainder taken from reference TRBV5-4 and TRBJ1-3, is ETGVTQSPTHLIKTRGQQVTLRCSSQSGHNTVSWYQQALGQGPQFIFQYYREEENGRGNFPPRFSGLQFPNYSSELNVNALELDDSALYLCASSPDTGNTIYFGEGSWLTVV.